A single sample is the source of the 18 T cell receptor beta chains below, sequenced in a study of T cells in Graves' hyperthyroidism and ophthalmopathy. TCR beta CDR3 regions were amplified from RNA. TCR CDR3 underwent first-round RT-PCR with the HTBI primer set. TCRdb called the multiplex PCR reads again in MiXCR, with one record for every CDR3 protein. Found here are 400,000 to 550,000 distinct CDR3 sequences, approximately 25% of them singletons; the top ten hold over 9%. The sample taken for sequencing was blood. Receptors originate from a young woman with Graves' ophthalmopathy.

This clonotype was recorded at least ten times. The chain employs TRBV29-1 and TRBJ1-2; D gene unclear. Germline V gene sequence: CDR1 SQVTM, CDR2 ANQGSEA. The ends were cut back, 6 bases at V and 7 bases at J, with 15 bases in the middle. This CDR3 spans 12 amino acids. CDR3 bases: TGCAGCGTGCAGGACGTCTTTAGTGGCTACACCTTC. Protein: CSVQDVFSGYTF.

CDR3 nucleotide sequence: TGTGCCAGCAATACCCGGGACAAAGGGGAGGATGAGACCCAGTACTTC. Translated: CASNTRDKGEDETQYF. This chain joins TRBV5-2 and TRBJ2-5; TRBD2, the table's D call, lacks a check against the DNA. TRBV5-2 is tagged as a pseudogene. The CDR3 has 16 amino acids.

Ten or more counts support this clonotype. The chain is built from TRBV6-2 or TRBV6-3 and TRBJ1-1; the D gene is possibly TRBD1 (5 bases). Germline V gene sequence: CDR1 MNHEY, CDR2 SVGEGT. The V and J ends lost 0 bases and 5 bases respectively, with 13 bases between them. The length of the CDR3 is 15 residues. CDR3 nucleotide sequence: TGTGCCAGCAGTTACTCGACTTGGGGCCGGACTGAAGCTTTCTTT. Protein sequence: CASSYSTWGRTEAFF.

This clonotype was seen ten or more times. The chain combines TRBV29-1 with TRBJ2-5, with D possibly being TRBD1 (6 bases). This CDR3 is built from 15 residues. The V and J ends lost 5 bases and 7 bases respectively, with 23 bases between them. Germline V CDR1 and CDR2: SQVTM, ANQGSEA. This CDR3 is CSVKLSGTRSGTQYF. The CDR3 DNA reads TGCAGCGTTAAGCTATCCGGGACACGGAGCGGGACCCAGTACTTC. The variable domain in full, completed from reference TRBV29-1 and TRBJ2-5, reads SAVISQKPSRDICQRGTSLTIQCQVDSQVTMMFWYRQQPGQSLTLIATANQGSEATYESGFVIDKFPISRPNLTFSTLTVSNMSPEDSSIYLCSVKLSGTRSGTQYFGPGTRLLVL.

This chain connects TRBV10-3 to TRBJ2-4; D might be TRBD2 (6 bases). CDR1 is ENHRY and CDR2 is SYGVKD in the germline V gene. V lost 0 bases to trimming and J lost 8 bases, with 14 bases between them. This CDR3 has 15 residues. The CDR3: CAISESKAGGDIQYF. CDR3 DNA sequence: TGTGCCATCAGTGAGTCGAAGGCCGGGGGAGACATTCAGTACTTC.

This clonotype was observed many times. The chain recombines TRBV20-1 with TRBJ1-5; no clear D gene. The CDR3 runs 14 residues. Trimming cost V 6 bases and J 0 bases, with 12 bases left between them. The germline gives CDR1 DFQATT, CDR2 SNEGSKA (reference sequence). CDR3 residues: CSAPGDGSNQPQHF. CDR3 bases: TGCAGTGCACCGGGAGACGGTAGCAATCAGCCCCAGCATTTT.

Here the CDR3 reads CASSLRGGGREVGEAFF. CDR3 sequence (DNA): TGTGCCAGCAGTTTAAGAGGAGGGGGTAGGGAGGTGGGTGAAGCTTTCTTT. This chain connects TRBV12-3 or TRBV12-4 to TRBJ1-1; D may be TRBD1 (6 bases). The germline V and J ends were trimmed by 2 bases and 7 bases, with 23 bases remaining between them. The CDR3 runs 17 residues.

The table lists this clonotype with many counts. The chain has TRBV28 and TRBJ2-5, with TRBD1 matching over 8 bases. The CDR3 covers 15 residues. Germline loops: CDR1 MDHEN, CDR2 SYDVKM. Trimming cost V 3 bases and J 5 bases; bases outside gene matches: 8. CDR3 coding DNA: TGTGCCAGCAGTTTTATACAGGGGGGTCTCGAGACCCAGTACTTC. Its protein is CASSFIQGGLETQYF. The whole variable domain, filled in from reference TRBV28 and TRBJ2-5, reads DVKVTQSSRYLVKRTGEKVFLECVQDMDHENMFWYRQDPGLGLRLIYFSYDVKMKEKGDIPEGYSVSREKKERFSLILESASTNQTSMYLCASSFIQGGLETQYFGPGTRLLVL.

This clonotype showed up many times. The chain links TRBV6-1 to TRBJ2-7; unclear D gene. In germline, CDR1 is MNHNS, CDR2 SASEGT. This CDR3 has 12 amino acids. The V and J ends lost 4 bases and 2 bases respectively, with 6 bases between them. The CDR3 nucleotides are TGTGCCAGCAGTGTAACCCCCTACGAGCAGTACTTC. Protein sequence: CASSVTPYEQYF.

This clonotype has at least ten counts. The chain links TRBV24-1 to TRBJ2-2, with TRBD1 matching over 8 bases. There are 14 residues in the CDR3. The germline gives CDR1 KGHDR, CDR2 SFDVKD. V trimming: 4 bases; J trimming: 7 bases; junction bases outside the gene matches: 4. The CDR3 is CATSEGQALGELFF. CDR3 DNA sequence: TGTGCCACCAGTGAGGGACAGGCTCTCGGGGAGCTGTTTTTT.

This clonotype was observed a few times. V gene TRBV6-1 combines with J gene TRBJ1-5, with D hard to call. The V end lost 0 bases, the J end lost 1 base, and 7 bases lay between the germline ends. The CDR3 is made up of 15 amino acids. CDR1 MNHNS and CDR2 SASEGT come from the germline V gene. DNA of the CDR3: TGTGCCAGCAGTGAAGCAGCCAACAGCAATCAGCCCCAGCATTTT. Amino acids: CASSEAANSNQPQHF.

This clonotype was detected many times. The genes are TRBV20-1 and TRBJ1-5; D is unclear. Trimming left V 1 base short and J 4 bases short, with 11 bases between. Germline assignment: CDR1 DFQATT and CDR2 SNEGSKA (reference sequence). This CDR3 has 14 amino acids. CDR3 region: CSARVSGSNQPQHF. CDR3 sequence (DNA): TGCAGTGCTAGAGTCTCAGGTAGTAATCAGCCCCAGCATTTT.

This clonotype was picked up many times. V and J are TRBV7-2 and TRBJ2-7; D is unresolved. Germline V gene data show CDR1 as SGHTA and CDR2 as FQGNSA. Trimming took off 0 bases at V and 6 bases at J, with 3 bases between the two ends. The CDR3 is 11 amino acids. CDR3 in DNA: TGTGCCAGCAGCTTAGCGCTCGAGCAGTACTTC. This translates into CASSLALEQYF.

The chain couples TRBV20-1 to TRBJ2-7; D remains unclear. Between the trimmed V and J ends, which lost 3 bases and 2 bases, there was a span of 17 bases. Germline-derived CDR1 and CDR2 are DFQATT and SNEGSKA (reference sequence). This CDR3 contains 15 residues. CDR3 nucleotides: TGCAGTGCTAGTGGCTTCGGGCGTTACCCCTACGAGCAGTACTTC. Amino acids: CSASGFGRYPYEQYF.

In this sample, this clonotype turned up many times. This sequence joins TRBV7-9 and TRBJ1-2; D ambiguous. Germline V gene data show CDR1 as SEHNR and CDR2 as FQNEAQ (reference sequence). V was shortened by 0 bases and J by 7 bases, with 6 bases between the two germline ends. The CDR3 is 12 residues long. CDR3 protein: CASSLAGPGYTF. CDR3 DNA sequence: TGTGCCAGCAGCTTAGCCGGGCCTGGCTACACCTTC.

This clonotype is a singleton in its sample. The chain uses TRBV27 and TRBJ1-6, with no clear D. The CDR3 length is 14 residues. Germline V lookup: CDR1 MNHEY, CDR2 SMNVEV (reference sequence). The V end was cut by 2 bases, the J end by 5 bases, with 7 bases between. The CDR3 coding sequence is TGTGCCAGCAGTTTAACCCTAAATAATTCACCCCTCCACTTT. Encoded protein: CASSLTLNNSPLHF.

There are many counts of this clonotype. The J gene is TRBJ1-6, the V gene TRBV10-3, with 7 bases aligning to TRBD1. Germline V gene lookup returns CDR1 ENHRY and CDR2 SYGVKD. V trimming: 11 bases; J trimming: 9 bases; junction bases outside the gene matches: 10. CDR3 length: 13 residues. DNA for the CDR3: TGTGCCGTCACCCGAGGGGGCGGTTCACCCCTCCACTTT. Its translation is CAVTRGGGSPLHF.

This clonotype was observed many times. This chain uses TRBV28 with TRBJ1-2; D is possibly TRBD1 (5 bases). Trimming took off 5 bases at V and 7 bases at J, with 17 bases between the two ends. The germline CDR1 and CDR2 sequences are MDHEN and SYDVKM. The CDR3 has 14 amino acids. CDR3 sequence (DNA): TGTGCCAGCAGTCCCCCCTGGGGGAGTGGTGGCTACACCTTC. Translated: CASSPPWGSGGYTF.